The 8 T cell receptor beta chains in this list originate from one sample, sequenced in a study of T cell responses to AZD1222 COVID-19 vaccine. TCRdb keeps only in-frame clones here, not all; method: immunoSEQ multiplex PCR. The table records more than 95,000 clones, more than 80% of them present only once. Here the sequenced sample was peripheral blood, taken 28 days after the second AZD1222 dose. The receptors were sampled from an adult who received the AZD1222 COVID-19 vaccine.

The chain couples TRBV7-6 to TRBJ2-5; D is possibly TRBD2 (6 bases). The CDR3 extends over 18 amino acids. Germline loops: CDR1 SGHVS, CDR2 FNYEAQ. With 0 bases removed from V and 5 bases from J, the gap between germline ends came to 22 bases. The chain's CDR3 is CASSLALVYSTGRETQYF. CDR3 coding DNA: TGTGCCAGCAGCTTAGCGCTGGTTTACTCTACGGGGAGGGAGACCCAGTACTTC. Full variable domain (rest looked up from reference TRBV7-6 and TRBJ2-5): GAGVSQSPRYKVTKRGQDVALRCDPISGHVSLYWYRQALGQGPEFLTYFNYEAQQDKSGLPNDRFSAERPEGSISTLTIQRTEQRDSAMYRCASSLALVYSTGRETQYFGPGTRLLVL.

V is TRBV23-1 and J is TRBJ1-2; 9 nucleotides line up with TRBD1. TRBV23-1 carries the ORF label, with uncertain function. V lost 0 bases, J lost 2 bases, and 10 bases stayed unmatched. The CDR3 totals 18 residues. Here the CDR3 reads CASSQSGWTGELNYGYTF. CDR3 nucleotides: TGCGCCAGCAGTCAATCCGGGTGGACAGGGGAGCTGAACTATGGCTACACCTTC.

V gene TRBV5-1 combines with J gene TRBJ1-5; D unresolved. The CDR3 loop spans 13 amino acids. Germline V CDR1 and CDR2: SGHRS, YFSETQ. V was cut by 0 bases and J by 7 bases, with 8 bases left in between. The CDR3 region is CASSLEFGQPQHF. The CDR3 DNA is TGCGCCAGCAGCTTGGAGTTTGGGCAGCCCCAGCATTTT.

The chain links TRBV14 to TRBJ2-1; D not resolved. From germline, CDR1 is SGHDN and CDR2 FVKESK. The germline V and J ends were trimmed by 3 bases and 7 bases, with 4 bases remaining between them. This CDR3 spans 11 amino acids. The CDR3 DNA follows: TGTGCCAGCAGCCAGACGAATGAGCAGTTCTTC. As protein: CASSQTNEQFF.

The J gene is TRBJ1-2, the V gene TRBV23-1; TRBD1 aligns across 7 bases. TRBV23-1 belongs to the ORF category, with a function that is uncertain. V lost 0 bases to trimming and J lost 6 bases; unmatched junction nucleotides: 7. The CDR3 runs 15 residues. The CDR3: CASSQSRVTGDGYTF. The CDR3 DNA sequence: TGCGCCAGCAGTCAATCTAGGGTCACAGGGGATGGCTACACCTTC.

The chain recombines TRBV3-1 (or the pseudogene TRBV3-2) with TRBJ1-2; 7 nucleotides agree with TRBD1. Germline CDR1 LGHDT, CDR2 YNNKEL (reference sequence). The CDR3 is 15 residues long. The V gene end was trimmed by 3 bases and the J gene end by 0 bases; junction bases not matched to a gene: 4. CDR3 DNA: TGTGCCAGCAGCCACGGACAGGATACTAACTATGGCTACACCTTC. Its protein is CASSHGQDTNYGYTF.

V gene TRBV10-1 combines with J gene TRBJ1-6; 9 bases align to TRBD1. CDR3 length: 15 residues. With 2 bases clipped from V and 6 bases from J, the junction kept 2 bases outside the gene matches. Germline V gives CDR1 WNHNN, CDR2 SYGVQD (reference sequence). Here the CDR3 reads CASSERTGVNSPLHF. DNA of the CDR3: TGCGCCAGCAGTGAGAGGACAGGGGTTAATTCACCCCTCCACTTT.

The chain is built from TRBV11-1 and TRBJ1-4, with TRBD1 matching 9 bases. Trimming took 4 bases from V and 3 from J; bases not matched to a gene: 3. The germline CDR1 and CDR2 sequences are SGHAT and FQDESV (reference sequence). The CDR3 runs to 15 residues. In DNA, the CDR3 is TGTGCCAGCAGCTCCCGGGACAGGGCTAATGAAAAACTGTTTTTT. Translation: CASSSRDRANEKLFF.